This T cell receptor beta chain came from a study of cytomegalovirus exposure and HLA in healthy donors. Findings of the study overall: The study listed approximately 160 cytomegalovirus-associated TCR beta chains. Earlier analysis looked at TCR beta V segments, and most were productive about 87% or about 30% of the time. Analysis was performed later, and it showed HLA-associated TCR beta chains to be more clonally expanded than equally common others. Later analysis identified a missense DCLRE1C variant that was linked to TCR beta V- and J-gene trimming.

60 Vbeta and 13 Jbeta primers were used in PCR. TCRdb keeps only in-frame clones here, not all; method: immunoSEQ multiplex PCR. The table includes about 140,000 clones, roughly four fifths detected once. For this clone: The antigen is unknown.

Sequenced: PBMCs. This clonotype originated in a female donor in good health and CMV-seronegative.

The CDR3 here is CASSIFISGANVLTF. The CDR3 nucleotides read TGTGCCAGTAGTATTTTTATTTCTGGGGCCAACGTCCTGACTTTC. The chain links TRBV19 to TRBJ2-6, with D unclear. This CDR3 comprises 15 residues. V lost 3 bases, J lost 1 base, and 7 bases lay in between. The V gene's germline CDR1 is LNHDA and CDR2 SQIVND (reference sequence).